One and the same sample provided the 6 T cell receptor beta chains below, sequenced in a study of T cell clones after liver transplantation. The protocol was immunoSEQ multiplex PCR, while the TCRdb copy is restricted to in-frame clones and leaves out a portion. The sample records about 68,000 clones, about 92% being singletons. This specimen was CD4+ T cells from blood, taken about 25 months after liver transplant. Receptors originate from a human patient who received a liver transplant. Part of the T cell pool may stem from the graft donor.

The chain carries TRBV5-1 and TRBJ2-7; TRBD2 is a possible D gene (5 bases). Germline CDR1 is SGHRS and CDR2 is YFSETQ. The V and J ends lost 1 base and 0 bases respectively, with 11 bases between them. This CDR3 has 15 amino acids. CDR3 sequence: CASSLFAGASYEQYF. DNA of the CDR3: TGCGCCAGCAGCTTGTTTGCGGGCGCCTCCTACGAGCAGTACTTC.

The CDR3 nucleotides read TGTGCCATCAGCCCGGACAGGGCCCACACCGGGGAGCTGTTTTTT. As protein: CAISPDRAHTGELFF. The chain is built from TRBV10-3 and TRBJ2-2, with 8 bases that match TRBD1. There are 15 residues in the CDR3. The V segment lost 6 bases and the J segment 3 bases; nucleotides outside the gene matches: 6. Per germline, CDR1 ENHRY and CDR2 SYGVKD.

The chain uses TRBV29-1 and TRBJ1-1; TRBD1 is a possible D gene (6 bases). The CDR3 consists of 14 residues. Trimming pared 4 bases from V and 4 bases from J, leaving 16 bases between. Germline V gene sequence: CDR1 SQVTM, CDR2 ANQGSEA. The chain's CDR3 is CSVGPGVVGTEAFF. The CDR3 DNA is TGCAGCGTTGGGCCAGGGGTAGTTGGCACTGAAGCTTTCTTT.

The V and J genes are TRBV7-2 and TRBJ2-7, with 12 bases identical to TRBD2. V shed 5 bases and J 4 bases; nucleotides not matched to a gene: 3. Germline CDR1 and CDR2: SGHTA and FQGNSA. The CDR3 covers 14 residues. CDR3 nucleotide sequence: TGTGCCAGCAGCCAGGGGACTAGCGGGTACGAGCAGTACTTC. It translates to CASSQGTSGYEQYF.

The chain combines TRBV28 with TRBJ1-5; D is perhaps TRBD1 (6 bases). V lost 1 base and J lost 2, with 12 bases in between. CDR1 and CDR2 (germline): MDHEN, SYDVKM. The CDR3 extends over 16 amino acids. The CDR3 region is CASSLYYRVGNQPQHF. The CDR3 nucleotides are TGTGCCAGCAGTTTATACTACAGGGTTGGCAATCAGCCCCAGCATTTT.

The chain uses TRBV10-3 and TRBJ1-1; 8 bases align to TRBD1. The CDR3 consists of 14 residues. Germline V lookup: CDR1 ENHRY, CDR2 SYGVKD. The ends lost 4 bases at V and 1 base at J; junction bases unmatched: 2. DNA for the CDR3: TGTGCCATCAGTGGGGGACAGGCGAACACTGAAGCTTTCTTT. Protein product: CAISGGQANTEAFF.